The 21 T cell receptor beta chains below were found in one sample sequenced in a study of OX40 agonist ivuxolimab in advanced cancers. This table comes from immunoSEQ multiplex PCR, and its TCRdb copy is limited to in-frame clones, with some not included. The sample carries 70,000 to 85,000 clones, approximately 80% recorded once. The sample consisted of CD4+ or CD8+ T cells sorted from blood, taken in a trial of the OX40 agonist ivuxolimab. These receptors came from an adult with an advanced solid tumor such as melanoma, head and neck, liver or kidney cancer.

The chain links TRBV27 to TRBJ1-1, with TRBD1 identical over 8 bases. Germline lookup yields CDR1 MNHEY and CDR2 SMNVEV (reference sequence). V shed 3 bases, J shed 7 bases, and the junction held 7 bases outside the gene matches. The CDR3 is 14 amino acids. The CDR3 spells CASSFRGQSGEAFF. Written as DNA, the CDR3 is TGTGCCAGCAGTTTCAGGGGGCAGTCGGGTGAAGCTTTCTTT.

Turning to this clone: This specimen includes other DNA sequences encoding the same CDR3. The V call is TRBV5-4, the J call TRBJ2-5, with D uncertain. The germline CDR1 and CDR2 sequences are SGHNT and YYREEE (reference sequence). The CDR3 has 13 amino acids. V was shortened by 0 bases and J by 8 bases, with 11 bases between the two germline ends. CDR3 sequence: CASSLDKYETQYF. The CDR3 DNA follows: TGTGCCAGCAGCTTGGATAAATACGAAACCCAGTACTTC.

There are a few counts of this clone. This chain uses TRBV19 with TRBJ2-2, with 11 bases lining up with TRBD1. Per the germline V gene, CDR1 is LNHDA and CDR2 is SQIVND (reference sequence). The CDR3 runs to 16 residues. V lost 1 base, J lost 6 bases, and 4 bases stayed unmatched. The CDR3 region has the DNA TGTGCCAGTAGTATAGGCGGACAGGGGGCTTCCGGGGAGCTGTTTTTT. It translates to CASSIGGQGASGELFF.

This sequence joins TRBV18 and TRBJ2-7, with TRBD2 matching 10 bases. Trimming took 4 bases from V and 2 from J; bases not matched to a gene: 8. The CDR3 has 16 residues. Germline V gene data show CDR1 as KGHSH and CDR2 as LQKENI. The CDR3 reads CASSLSRGTSAYEQYF. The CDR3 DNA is TGTGCCAGCTCACTCTCTCGGGGGACTAGCGCCTACGAGCAGTACTTC.

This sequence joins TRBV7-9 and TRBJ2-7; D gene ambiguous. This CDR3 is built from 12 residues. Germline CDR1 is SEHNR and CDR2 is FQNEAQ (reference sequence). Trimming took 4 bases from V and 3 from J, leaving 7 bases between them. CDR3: CASSSVGYEQYF. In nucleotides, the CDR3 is TGTGCCAGCAGCTCCGTGGGCTACGAGCAGTACTTC.

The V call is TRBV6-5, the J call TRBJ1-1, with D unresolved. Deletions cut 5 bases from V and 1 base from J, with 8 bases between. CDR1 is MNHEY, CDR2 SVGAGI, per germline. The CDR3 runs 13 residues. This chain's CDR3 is CASSEWGNTEAFF. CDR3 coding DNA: TGTGCCAGCAGTGAATGGGGGAACACTGAAGCTTTCTTT.

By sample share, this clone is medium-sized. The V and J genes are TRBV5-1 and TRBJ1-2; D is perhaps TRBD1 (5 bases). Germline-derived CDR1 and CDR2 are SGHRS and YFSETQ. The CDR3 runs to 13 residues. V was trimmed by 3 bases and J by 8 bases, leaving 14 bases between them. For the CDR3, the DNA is TGCGCCAGCAGCTGGGGACCGCTCGACGGCTACACCTTC. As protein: CASSWGPLDGYTF.

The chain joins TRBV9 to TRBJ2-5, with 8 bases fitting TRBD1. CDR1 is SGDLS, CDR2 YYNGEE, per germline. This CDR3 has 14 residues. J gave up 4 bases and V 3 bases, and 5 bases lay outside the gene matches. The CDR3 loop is CASSAATGAETQYF. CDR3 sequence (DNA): TGTGCCAGCAGCGCTGCGACAGGGGCAGAGACCCAGTACTTC. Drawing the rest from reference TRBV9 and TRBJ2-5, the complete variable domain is DSGVTQTPKHLITATGQRVTLRCSPRSGDLSVYWYQQSLDQGLQFLIQYYNGEERAKGNILERFSAQQFPDLHSELNLSSLELGDSALYFCASSAATGAETQYFGPGTRLLVL.

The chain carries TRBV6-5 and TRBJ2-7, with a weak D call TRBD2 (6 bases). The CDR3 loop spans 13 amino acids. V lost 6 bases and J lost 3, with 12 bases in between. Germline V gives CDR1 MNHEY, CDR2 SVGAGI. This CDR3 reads CASRSGLFYEQYF. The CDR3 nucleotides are TGTGCCAGCAGGTCGGGACTTTTCTACGAGCAGTACTTC.

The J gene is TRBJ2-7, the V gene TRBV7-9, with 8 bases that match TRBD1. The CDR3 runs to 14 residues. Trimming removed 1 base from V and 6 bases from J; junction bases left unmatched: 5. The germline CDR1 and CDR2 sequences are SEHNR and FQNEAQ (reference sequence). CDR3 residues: CASSLGGQGGEQYF. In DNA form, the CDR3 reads TGTGCCAGCAGCTTAGGTGGACAGGGTGGCGAGCAGTACTTC.

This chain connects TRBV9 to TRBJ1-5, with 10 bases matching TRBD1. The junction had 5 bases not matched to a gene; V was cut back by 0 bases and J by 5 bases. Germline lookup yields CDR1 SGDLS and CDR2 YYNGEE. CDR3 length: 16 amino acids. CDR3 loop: CASSVDGGTGDQPQHF. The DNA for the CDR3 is TGTGCCAGCAGCGTAGACGGGGGGACAGGGGATCAGCCCCAGCATTTT.

The CDR3, as DNA: TGTGCCAGCAGCCCGGGACAATGGTCACCCCTCCACTTT. Translation: CASSPGQWSPLHF. The chain combines TRBV4-2 with TRBJ1-6; weak D call: TRBD1 (6 bases). In germline, CDR1 is LGHNA, CDR2 YNFKEQ. CDR3 length: 13 residues. V was pared by 4 bases and J by 10 bases, with 11 bases between.

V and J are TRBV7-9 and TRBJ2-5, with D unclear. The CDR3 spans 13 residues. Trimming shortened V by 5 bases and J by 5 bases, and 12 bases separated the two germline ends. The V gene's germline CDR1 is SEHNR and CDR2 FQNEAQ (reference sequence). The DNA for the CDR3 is TGTGCCAGCAGCCCTCCGAACGGGGAGACCCAGTACTTC. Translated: CASSPPNGETQYF. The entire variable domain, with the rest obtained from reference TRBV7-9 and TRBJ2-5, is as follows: DTGVSQNPRHKITKRGQNVTFRCDPISEHNRLYWYRQTLGQGPEFLTYFQNEAQLEKSRLLSDRFSAERPKGSFSTLEIQRTEQGDSAMYLCASSPPNGETQYFGPGTRLLVL.

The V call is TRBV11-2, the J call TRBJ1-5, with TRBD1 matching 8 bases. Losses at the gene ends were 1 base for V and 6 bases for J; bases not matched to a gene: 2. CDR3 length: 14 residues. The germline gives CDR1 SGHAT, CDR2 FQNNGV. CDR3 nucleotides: TGTGCCAGCAGCTTAGCAGGGGGCGGTCAGCCCCAGCATTTT. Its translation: CASSLAGGGQPQHF.

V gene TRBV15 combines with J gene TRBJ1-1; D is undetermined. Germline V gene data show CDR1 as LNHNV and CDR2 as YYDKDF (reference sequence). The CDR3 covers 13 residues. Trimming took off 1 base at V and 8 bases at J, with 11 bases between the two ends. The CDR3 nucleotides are TGTGCCACCAGCAGAGTCGGGGTGGACGAAGCTTTCTTT. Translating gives CATSRVGVDEAFF.

For the CDR3, the DNA is TGTGCCAGCAGCTTAGACGGGGGGGCCGGAGATACGCAGTATTTT. Amino acid sequence: CASSLDGGAGDTQYF. The genes are TRBV7-9 and TRBJ2-3; 8 nucleotides line up with TRBD2. V was clipped by 1 base and J by 5 bases; unmatched bases: 5. This CDR3 is 15 amino acids long. Germline lookup yields CDR1 SEHNR and CDR2 FQNEAQ (reference sequence).

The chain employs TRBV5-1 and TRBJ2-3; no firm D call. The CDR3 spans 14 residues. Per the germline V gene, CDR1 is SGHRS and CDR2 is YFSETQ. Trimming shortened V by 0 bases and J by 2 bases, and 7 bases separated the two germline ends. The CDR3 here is CASSLGQSTDTQYF. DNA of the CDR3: TGCGCCAGCAGCTTGGGACAATCCACAGATACGCAGTATTTT.

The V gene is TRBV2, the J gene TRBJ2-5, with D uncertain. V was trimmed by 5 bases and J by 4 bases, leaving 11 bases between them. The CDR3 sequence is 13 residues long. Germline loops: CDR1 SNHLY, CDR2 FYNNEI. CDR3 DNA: TGTGCCAGCAGTAGGTTGCCAGGAGAGACCCAGTACTTC. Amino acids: CASSRLPGETQYF.

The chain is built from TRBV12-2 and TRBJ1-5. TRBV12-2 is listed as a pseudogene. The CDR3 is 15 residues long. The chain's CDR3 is CASRLEWSPREPQHF. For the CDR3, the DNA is TGTGCAAGTCGCTTGGAGTGGTCCCCGAGGGAGCCCCAGCATTTT.

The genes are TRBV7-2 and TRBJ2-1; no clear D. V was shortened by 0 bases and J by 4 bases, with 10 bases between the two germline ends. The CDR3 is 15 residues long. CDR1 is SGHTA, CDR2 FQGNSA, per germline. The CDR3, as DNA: TGTGCCAGCAGCTTAGCCACAGCACAATACAATGAGCAGTTCTTC. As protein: CASSLATAQYNEQFF.

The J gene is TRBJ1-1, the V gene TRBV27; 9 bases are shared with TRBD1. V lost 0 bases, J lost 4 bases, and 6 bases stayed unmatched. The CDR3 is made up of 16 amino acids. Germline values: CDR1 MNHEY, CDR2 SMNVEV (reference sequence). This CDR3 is CASSLSPTGGRTEAFF. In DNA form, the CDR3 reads TGTGCCAGCAGTTTATCTCCTACAGGGGGCCGCACTGAAGCTTTCTTT.